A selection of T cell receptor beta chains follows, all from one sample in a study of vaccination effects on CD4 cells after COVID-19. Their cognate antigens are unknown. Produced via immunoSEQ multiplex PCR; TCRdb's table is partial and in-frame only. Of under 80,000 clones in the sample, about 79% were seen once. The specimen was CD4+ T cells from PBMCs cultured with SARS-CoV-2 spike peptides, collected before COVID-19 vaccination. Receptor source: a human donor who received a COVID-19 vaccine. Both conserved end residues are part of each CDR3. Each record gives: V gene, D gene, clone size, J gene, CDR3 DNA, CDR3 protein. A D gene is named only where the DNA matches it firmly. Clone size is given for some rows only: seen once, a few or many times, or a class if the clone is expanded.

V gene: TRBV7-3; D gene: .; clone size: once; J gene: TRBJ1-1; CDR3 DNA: TGTGCCAGCAGCTTAAGGATGAACACTGAAGCTTTCTTT; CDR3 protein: CASSLRMNTEAFF
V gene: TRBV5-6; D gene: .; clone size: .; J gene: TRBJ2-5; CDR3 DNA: TGTGCCAGCAGAAGCGGTATTTTGGAGACCCAGTACTTC; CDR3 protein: CASRSGILETQYF
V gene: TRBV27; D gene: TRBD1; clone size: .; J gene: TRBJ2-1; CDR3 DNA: TGTGCCAGCAGGATAGGACAGGGGGCCTCCTACAATGAGCAGTTCTTC; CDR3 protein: CASRIGQGASYNEQFF
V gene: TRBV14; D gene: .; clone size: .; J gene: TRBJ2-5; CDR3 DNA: TGTGCCAGCAGCCAAGATTCCAGTCAAGAGACCCAGTACTTC; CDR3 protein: CASSQDSSQETQYF
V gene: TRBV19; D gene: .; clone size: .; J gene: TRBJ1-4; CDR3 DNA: TGTGCCAGTAGTATAGGTCGGTTCTCTGGCGAAAAACTGTTTTTT; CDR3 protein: CASSIGRFSGEKLFF
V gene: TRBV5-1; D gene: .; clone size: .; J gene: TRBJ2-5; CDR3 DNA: TGCGCCAGCAGCTTGGAGGGACCCCCCCTCGAGGAGACCCAGTACTTC; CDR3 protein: CASSLEGPPLEETQYF
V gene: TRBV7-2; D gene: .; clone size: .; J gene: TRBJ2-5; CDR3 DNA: TGTGCCAGCAGCTTAGGCGGGGTCTCCCAGGCAGAGACCCAGTACTTC; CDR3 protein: CASSLGGVSQAETQYF
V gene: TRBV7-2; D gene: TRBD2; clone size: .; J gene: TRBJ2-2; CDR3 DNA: TGTGCCAGCAGCTTAGAACTAGCGGGGGTTTACACCGGGGAGCTGTTTTTT; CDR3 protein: CASSLELAGVYTGELFF
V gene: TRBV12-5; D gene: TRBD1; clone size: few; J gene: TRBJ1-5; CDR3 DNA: TGTGCTAGTGGGCTGACAGGGGGCGCCGGCAATCAGCCCCAGCATTTT; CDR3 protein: CASGLTGGAGNQPQHF
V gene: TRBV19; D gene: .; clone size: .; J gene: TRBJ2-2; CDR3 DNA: TGTGCCAGTAGTATTGCGGGGGCCACCGGGGAGCTGTTTTTT; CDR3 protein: CASSIAGATGELFF
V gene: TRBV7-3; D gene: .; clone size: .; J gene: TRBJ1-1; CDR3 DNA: TGTGCCAGCAGCTTACAAGGGAACACTGAAGCTTTCTTT; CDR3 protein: CASSLQGNTEAFF
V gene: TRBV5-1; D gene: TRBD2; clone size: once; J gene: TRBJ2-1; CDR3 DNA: TGCGCCAGCAGCTTGTCCCAGCGGGGACCCAATGAGCAGTTCTTC; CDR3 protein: CASSLSQRGPNEQFF
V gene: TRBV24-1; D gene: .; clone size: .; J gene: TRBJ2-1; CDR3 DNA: TGTGCCACCAGTGATTTGGTGCCAGGACTTTACAATGAGCAGTTCTTC; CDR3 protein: CATSDLVPGLYNEQFF
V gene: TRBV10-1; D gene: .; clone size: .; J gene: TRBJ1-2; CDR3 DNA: TGCGCCAGCAGTGAGGGAGGGGTCCCCTATGGCTACACCTTC; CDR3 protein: CASSEGGVPYGYTF
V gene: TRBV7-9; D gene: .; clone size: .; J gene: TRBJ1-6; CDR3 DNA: TGTGCCAGCAGTTTAACTGAGCTGGGGAATTCACCCCTCCACTTT; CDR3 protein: CASSLTELGNSPLHF
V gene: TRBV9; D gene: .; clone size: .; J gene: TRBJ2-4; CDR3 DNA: TGTGCCAGCAGCCCTAGGACAGCTGAAAACATTCAGTACTTC; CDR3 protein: CASSPRTAENIQYF
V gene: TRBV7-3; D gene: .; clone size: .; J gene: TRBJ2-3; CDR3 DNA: TGTGCCAGCAGCCCCCAGGGTATTAGCACAGATACGCAGTATTTT; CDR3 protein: CASSPQGISTDTQYF
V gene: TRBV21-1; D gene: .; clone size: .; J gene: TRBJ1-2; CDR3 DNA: TGTGCCAGCAGCTCTCCCCGCGGCCCCCTCAGCTATGGCTACACCTTC; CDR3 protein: CASSSPRGPLSYGYTF
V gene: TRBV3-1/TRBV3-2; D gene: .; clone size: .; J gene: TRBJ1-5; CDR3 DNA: TGTGCCAGCAGCCTCTCCGGGATAGGGCAGCCCCAGCATTTT; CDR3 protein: CASSLSGIGQPQHF
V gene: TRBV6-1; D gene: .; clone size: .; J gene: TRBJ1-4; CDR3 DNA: TGTGCCAGCAGTGAAGCGGGGGGACCCCGGTTGGAAAAACTGTTTTTT; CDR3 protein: CASSEAGGPRLEKLFF
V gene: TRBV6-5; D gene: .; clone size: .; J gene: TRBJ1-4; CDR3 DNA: TGTGCCAGCAGGCGGGGGGTCAGTGATGAAAAACTGTTTTTT; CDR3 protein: CASRRGVSDEKLFF
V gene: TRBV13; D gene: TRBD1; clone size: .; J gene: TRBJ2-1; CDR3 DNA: TGTGCCAGCAGCTTTGGACAGGGGGCCGGTGAGCAGTTCTTC; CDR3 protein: CASSFGQGAGEQFF
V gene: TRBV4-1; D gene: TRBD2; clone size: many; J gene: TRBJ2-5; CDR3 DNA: TGCGCCAGCAGCCGGGGGGGGCAAGAGACCCAGTACTTC; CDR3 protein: CASSRGGQETQYF
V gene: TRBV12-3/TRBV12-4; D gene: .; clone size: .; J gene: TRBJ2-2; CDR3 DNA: TGTGCCAGCAGTTTTCGAGAAACCGGGGAGCTGTTTTTT; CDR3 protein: CASSFRETGELFF
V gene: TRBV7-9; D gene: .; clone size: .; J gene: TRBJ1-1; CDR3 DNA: TGTGCCAGCAGCGCAACAGCGAACACTGAAGCTTTCTTT; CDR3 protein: CASSATANTEAFF
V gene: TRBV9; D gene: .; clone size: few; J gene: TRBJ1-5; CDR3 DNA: TGTGCCAGCAGCTCTTCTGGGGCGGGTCAGCCCCAGCATTTT; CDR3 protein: CASSSSGAGQPQHF
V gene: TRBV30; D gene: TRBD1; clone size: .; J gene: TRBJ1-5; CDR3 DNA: TGTGCCTGGACTTCGGGACAGGGAAGCAATCAGCCCCAGCATTTT; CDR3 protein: CAWTSGQGSNQPQHF
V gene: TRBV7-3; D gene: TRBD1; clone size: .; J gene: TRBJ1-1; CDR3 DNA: TGTGCCAGCAGCCAGGGGGAGGGCACTGAAGCTTTCTTT; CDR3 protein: CASSQGEGTEAFF
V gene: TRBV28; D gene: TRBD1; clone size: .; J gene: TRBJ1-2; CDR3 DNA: TGTGCCAGCAGCTCCTCGAGGGGAGGGGGCCACTATGGCTACACCTTC; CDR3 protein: CASSSSRGGGHYGYTF
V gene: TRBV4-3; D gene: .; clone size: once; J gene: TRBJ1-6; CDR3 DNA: TGCGCCAGCAGCCCCATCCCCTGGGGGTCACCCCTCCACTTT; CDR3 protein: CASSPIPWGSPLHF
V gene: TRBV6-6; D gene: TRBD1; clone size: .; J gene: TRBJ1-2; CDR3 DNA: TGTGCCAGCAGGCTACAGGGGGCTCAGGGCTACACCTTC; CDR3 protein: CASRLQGAQGYTF
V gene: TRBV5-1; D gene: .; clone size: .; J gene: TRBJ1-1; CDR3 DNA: TGCGCCAGCAGCTTGGAGGGGTCGAACACTGAAGCTTTCTTT; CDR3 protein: CASSLEGSNTEAFF
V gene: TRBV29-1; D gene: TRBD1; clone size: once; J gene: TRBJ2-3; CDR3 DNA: TGCAGCGCTCATCAGGGGGTCCCAGATACGCAGTATTTT; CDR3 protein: CSAHQGVPDTQYF
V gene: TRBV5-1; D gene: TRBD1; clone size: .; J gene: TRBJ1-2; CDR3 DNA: TGCGCCAGCAGCTTGCGTCCCGGGACAGGGACTGATGGCTACACCTTC; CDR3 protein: CASSLRPGTGTDGYTF
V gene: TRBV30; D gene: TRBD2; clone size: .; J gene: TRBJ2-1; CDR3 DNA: TGTGCCTGGAGTGTAGGGTTCCTAGCGGGGGTAAATGAGCAGTTCTTC; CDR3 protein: CAWSVGFLAGVNEQFF
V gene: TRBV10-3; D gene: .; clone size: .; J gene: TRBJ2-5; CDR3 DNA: TGTGCCATCAGTGAGGGCAGGGGAGGCGTGTACCAAGAGACCCAGTACTTC; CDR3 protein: CAISEGRGGVYQETQYF
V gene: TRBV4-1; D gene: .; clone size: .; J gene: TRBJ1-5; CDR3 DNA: TGCGCCAGCAGCCAAGTGGACCAGAGGACAAACAATCAGCCCCAGCATTTT; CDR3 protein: CASSQVDQRTNNQPQHF
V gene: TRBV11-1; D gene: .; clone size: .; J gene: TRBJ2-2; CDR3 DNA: TGTGCCAGCAGCTCACGGACCACGAACACCGGGGAGCTGTTTTTT; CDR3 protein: CASSSRTTNTGELFF
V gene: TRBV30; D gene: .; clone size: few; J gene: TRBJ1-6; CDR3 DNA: TGTGCCTGGAGTGTAGGGGATTATTCACCCCTCCACTTT; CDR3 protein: CAWSVGDYSPLHF
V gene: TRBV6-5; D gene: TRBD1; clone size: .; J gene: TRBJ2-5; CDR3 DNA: TGTGCCAGCAGATCTCCCGGACAGGGGGAGACCCAGTACTTC; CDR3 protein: CASRSPGQGETQYF
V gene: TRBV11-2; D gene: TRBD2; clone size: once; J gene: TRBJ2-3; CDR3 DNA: TGTGCCAGCAGCTTAAATAGCGGGGGGACCTATACGCAGTATTTT; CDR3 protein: CASSLNSGGTYTQYF
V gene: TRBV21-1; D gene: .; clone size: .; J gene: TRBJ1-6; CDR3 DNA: TGTGCCAGCAGCCCTCGGAAAAATAATTCACCCCTCCACTTT; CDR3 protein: CASSPRKNNSPLHF
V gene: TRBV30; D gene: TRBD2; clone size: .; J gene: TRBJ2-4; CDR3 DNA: TGTGCCGGCCTTGAGGGGGGACTAGGGTTGAGAAACATTCAGTACTTC; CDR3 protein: CAGLEGGLGLRNIQYF
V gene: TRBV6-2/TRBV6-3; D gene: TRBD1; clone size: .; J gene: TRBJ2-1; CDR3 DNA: TGTGCCAGCAGTCGCGACAGGGGCTCCTACAATGAGCAGTTCTTC; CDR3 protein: CASSRDRGSYNEQFF
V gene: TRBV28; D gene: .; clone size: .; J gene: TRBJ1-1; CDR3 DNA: TGTGCCAGCAGTCCGGGACCACCGAACACTGAAGCTTTCTTT; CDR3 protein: CASSPGPPNTEAFF
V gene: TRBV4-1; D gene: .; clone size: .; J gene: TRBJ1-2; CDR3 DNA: TGCGCCAGCAGCCAAGACGGTATTTATGGCTACACCTTC; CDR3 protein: CASSQDGIYGYTF
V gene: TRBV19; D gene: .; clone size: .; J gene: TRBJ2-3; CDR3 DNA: TGTGCCAGTAAGGGGGGGGGCACGCTCGCAGATACGCAGTATTTT; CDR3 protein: CASKGGGTLADTQYF
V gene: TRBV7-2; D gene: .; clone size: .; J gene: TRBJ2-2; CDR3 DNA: TGTGCCAGCAGCTTAGATTTACGTCCTACCGGGGAGCTGTTTTTT; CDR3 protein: CASSLDLRPTGELFF
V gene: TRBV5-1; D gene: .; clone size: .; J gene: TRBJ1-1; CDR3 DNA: TGCGCCAGCAGCCCGGAGCTGAACACTGAAGCTTTCTTT; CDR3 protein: CASSPELNTEAFF
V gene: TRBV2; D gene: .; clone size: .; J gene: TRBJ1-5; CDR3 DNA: TGTGCCAGCAGTGAAGGTGCCTCCGGGGGCATGGGGCCCCAGCATTTT; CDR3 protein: CASSEGASGGMGPQHF